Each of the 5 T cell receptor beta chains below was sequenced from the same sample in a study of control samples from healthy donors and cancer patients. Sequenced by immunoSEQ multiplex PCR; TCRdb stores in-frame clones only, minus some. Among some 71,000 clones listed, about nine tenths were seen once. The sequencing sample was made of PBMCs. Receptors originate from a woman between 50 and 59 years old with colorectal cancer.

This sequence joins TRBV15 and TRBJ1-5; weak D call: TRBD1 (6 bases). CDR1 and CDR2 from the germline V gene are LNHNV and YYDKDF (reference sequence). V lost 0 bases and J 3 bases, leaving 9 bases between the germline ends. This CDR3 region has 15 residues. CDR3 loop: CATSRDWTVNQPQHF. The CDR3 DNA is TGTGCCACCAGCAGAGATTGGACAGTCAATCAGCCCCAGCATTTT.

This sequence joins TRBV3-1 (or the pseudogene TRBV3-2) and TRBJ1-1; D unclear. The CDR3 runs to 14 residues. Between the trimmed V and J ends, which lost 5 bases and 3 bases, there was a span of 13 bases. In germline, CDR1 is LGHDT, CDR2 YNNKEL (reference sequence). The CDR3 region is CASSSAGLDTEAFF. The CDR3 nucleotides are TGTGCCAGCAGCTCGGCTGGGCTTGACACTGAAGCTTTCTTT.

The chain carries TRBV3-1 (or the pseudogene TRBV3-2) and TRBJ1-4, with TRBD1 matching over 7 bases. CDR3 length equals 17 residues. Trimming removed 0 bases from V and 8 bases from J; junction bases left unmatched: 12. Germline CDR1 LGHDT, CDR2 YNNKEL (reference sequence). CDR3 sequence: CASSQDRVARGKEKLFF. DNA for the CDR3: TGTGCCAGCAGCCAAGATCGAGTGGCCAGGGGGAAGGAAAAACTGTTTTTT.

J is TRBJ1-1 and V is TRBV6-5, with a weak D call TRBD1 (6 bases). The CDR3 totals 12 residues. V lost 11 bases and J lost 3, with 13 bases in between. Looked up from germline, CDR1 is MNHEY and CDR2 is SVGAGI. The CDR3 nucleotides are TGTGCCTTGGCGGACAGTTACACTGAAGCTTTCTTT. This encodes CALADSYTEAFF.

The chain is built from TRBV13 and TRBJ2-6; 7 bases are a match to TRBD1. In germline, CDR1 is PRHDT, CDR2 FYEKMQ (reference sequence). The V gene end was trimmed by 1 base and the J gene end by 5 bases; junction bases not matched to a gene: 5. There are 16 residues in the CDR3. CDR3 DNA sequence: TGTGCCAGCAGCTTAGATAGGGGGCCCTGGGCCAACGTCCTGACTTTC. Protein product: CASSLDRGPWANVLTF.